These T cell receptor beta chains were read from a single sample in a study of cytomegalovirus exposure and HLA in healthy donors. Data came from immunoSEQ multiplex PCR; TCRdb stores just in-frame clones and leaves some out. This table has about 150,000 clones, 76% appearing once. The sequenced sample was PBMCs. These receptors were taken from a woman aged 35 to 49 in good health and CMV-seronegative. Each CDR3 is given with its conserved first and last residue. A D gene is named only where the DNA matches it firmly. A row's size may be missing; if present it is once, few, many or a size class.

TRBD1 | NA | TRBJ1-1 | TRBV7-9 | TGTGCCAGCAGCATCCCCGGGACAGGGGGCGACACTGAAGCTTTCTTT | CASSIPGTGGDTEAFF
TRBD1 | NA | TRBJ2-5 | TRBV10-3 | TGTGCCATCAGTGAAACTTTTCCGGGACAGGGGTTTAAAGAGACCCAGTACTTC | CAISETFPGQGFKETQYF
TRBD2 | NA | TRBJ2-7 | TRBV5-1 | TGCGCCAGCAGCTTCAGAGAAGGCGGGAGTCGCGACGAGCAGTACTTC | CASSFREGGSRDEQYF
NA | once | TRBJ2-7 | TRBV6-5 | TGTGCCAGCAGCCACGGAGCCAGGGCAATCTACGAGCAGTACTTC | CASSHGARAIYEQYF
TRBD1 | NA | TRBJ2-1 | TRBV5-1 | TGCGCCAGCAGCCCGACGGGACAGGGGGCCCTCGCCGAGCAGTTCTTC | CASSPTGQGALAEQFF
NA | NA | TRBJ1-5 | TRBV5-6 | TGTGCCAGCAGCTTGGGCAGTTATCAGCCCCAGCATTTT | CASSLGSYQPQHF
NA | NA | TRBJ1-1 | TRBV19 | TGTGCCAGTAGTATAGAAGGCAGGGGCGCTTTCTTT | CASSIEGRGAFF
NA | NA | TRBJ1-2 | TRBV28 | TGTGCCAGCAGTGTGGGAGGGGGGGACCCCTATGGCTACACCTTC | CASSVGGGDPYGYTF
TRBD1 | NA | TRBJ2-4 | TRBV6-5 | TGTGCCAGCAGTTCAGGACAGGGTTTGAACATTCAGTACTTC | CASSSGQGLNIQYF
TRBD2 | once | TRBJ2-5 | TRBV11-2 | TGTGCCAGCAGCTTTGGGACTAACCAGTACCAAGAGACCCAGTACTTC | CASSFGTNQYQETQYF
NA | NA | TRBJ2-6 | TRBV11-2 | TGTGCCAGCAGCTTAGGCGACTACCTGGGGGCCAACGTCCTGACTTTC | CASSLGDYLGANVLTF
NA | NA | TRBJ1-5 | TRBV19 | TGTGCCAGTAGTCGGGGGGACCTTAGCAATCAGCCCCAGCATTTT | CASSRGDLSNQPQHF
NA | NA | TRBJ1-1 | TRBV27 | TGTGCCAGCAGTTTAAACATCCAGGTCACTGAAGCTTTCTTT | CASSLNIQVTEAFF
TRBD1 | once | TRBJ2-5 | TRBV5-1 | TGCGCCAGCAGCTTGGCGGGACAGGGTCGGGAGACCCAGTACTTC | CASSLAGQGRETQYF
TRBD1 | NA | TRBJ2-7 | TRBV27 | TGTGCCAGCAGTTCCCGGGACAGGGGTCCCTCATCCTACGAGCAGTACTTC | CASSSRDRGPSSYEQYF
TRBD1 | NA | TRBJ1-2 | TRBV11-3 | TGTGCCAGCAGCTTAGATAACAGGGGGTACACCTTC | CASSLDNRGYTF
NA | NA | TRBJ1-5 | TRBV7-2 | TGTGCCTCTGCGGCAGGGGTTGGTCAGCCCCAGCATTTT | CASAAGVGQPQHF
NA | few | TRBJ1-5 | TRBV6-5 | TGTGCCAGCAGTTACTCGCAGAATAGCAATCAGCCCCAGCATTTT | CASSYSQNSNQPQHF
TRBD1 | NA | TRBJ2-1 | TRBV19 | TGTGCCAGTAGGGGAGGGACAGGGCTTGACAATGAGCAGTTCTTC | CASRGGTGLDNEQFF
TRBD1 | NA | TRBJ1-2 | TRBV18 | TGTGCCAGCTCACTTAACAGGGGCGACTATGGCTACACCTTC | CASSLNRGDYGYTF
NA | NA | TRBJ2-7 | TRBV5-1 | TGCGCCAGCAGCTTAGACGCAGGGGTCTACGAGCAGTACTTC | CASSLDAGVYEQYF
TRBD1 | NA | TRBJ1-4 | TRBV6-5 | TGTGCCAGCAGCGACAGGGTTGAAAAACTGTTTTTT | CASSDRVEKLFF
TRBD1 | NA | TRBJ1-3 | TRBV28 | TGTGCCAGCAGTTACCCGACAGGGAGCTCTGGAAACACCATATATTTT | CASSYPTGSSGNTIYF
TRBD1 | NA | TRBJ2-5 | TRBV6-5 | TGTGCCAGCAGTTACTCACAGGGGGCAGGGACCCAGTACTTC | CASSYSQGAGTQYF
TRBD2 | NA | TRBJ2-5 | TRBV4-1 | TGCGCCAGCAGCCAACTAGGGACTAGCGGGACCTTGAGACCCCAGTACTTC | CASSQLGTSGTLRPQYF
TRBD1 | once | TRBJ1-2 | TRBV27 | TGTGCCAGCAGACTACAGGGGGTAGGGAGTGGCTACACCTTC | CASRLQGVGSGYTF
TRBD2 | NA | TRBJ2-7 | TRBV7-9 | TGTGCCAGCAGCATGGTGGGACTAGACGGCTACGAGCAGTACTTC | CASSMVGLDGYEQYF
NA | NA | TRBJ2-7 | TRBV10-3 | TGTGCCATCAGTGAGGAGGGAGTCAAGGCCTACGAGCAGTACTTC | CAISEEGVKAYEQYF
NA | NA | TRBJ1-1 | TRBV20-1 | TGCAGTGCTAGAGGTCCAGGGGACGCTTTCTTT | CSARGPGDAFF
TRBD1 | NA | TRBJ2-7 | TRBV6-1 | TGTGCCAGCAGACCGGGACAGGGCATTGTCTACGAGCAGTACTTC | CASRPGQGIVYEQYF
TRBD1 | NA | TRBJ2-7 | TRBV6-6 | TGTGCCAGCAGTTACTTCGACAGGGGCTACGAGCAGTACTTC | CASSYFDRGYEQYF
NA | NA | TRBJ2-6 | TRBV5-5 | TGTGCCAGCAGCCCAGGCCCCTCTGGGGCCAACGTCCTGACTTTC | CASSPGPSGANVLTF
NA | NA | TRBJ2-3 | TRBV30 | TGTGCCTGGAGTATTCGGGAAGAAGCTTACACAGATACGCAGTATTTT | CAWSIREEAYTDTQYF
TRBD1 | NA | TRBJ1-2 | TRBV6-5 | TGTGCCAGCAGTTATACAGGGGGCTATGGCTACACCTTC | CASSYTGGYGYTF
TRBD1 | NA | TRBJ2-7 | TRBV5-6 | TGTGCCAGCAATTATCGGACAGGCGCGTCCTACGAGCAGTACTTC | CASNYRTGASYEQYF
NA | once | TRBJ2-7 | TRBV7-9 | TGTGCCAGCAGCCCCCTGGGGCAGAAACTCTCCTACGAGCAGTACTTC | CASSPLGQKLSYEQYF
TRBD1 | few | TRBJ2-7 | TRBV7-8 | TGTGCCAGCAGCTTGACCGGGACAGCCCTTAGCGAGCAGTACTTC | CASSLTGTALSEQYF
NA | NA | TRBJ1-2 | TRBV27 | TGTGCCAGCAGTTTTGTGGGGCAGGGTGGCTACACCTTC | CASSFVGQGGYTF
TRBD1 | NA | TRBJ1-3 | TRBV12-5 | TGTGCTAGTGGTCCTGGGACAGGGGGTTACACCATATATTTT | CASGPGTGGYTIYF
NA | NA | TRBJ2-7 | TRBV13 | TGTGCCAGCAGCGGAGGACTCTTGGGCTACGAGCAGTACTTC | CASSGGLLGYEQYF
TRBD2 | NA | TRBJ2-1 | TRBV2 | TGTGCCAGCAGTGAATTAGCGGGGGGCCTCAATGAGCAGTTCTTC | CASSELAGGLNEQFF